This TCR beta chain appears in the sequencing data of a study of PD-L1 blockade in urothelial cancer. Study information: From 0 to 3 prior chemotherapy regimens had been given to the patients. Specimens of blood held a median count of roughly 140,000 T cells.

V was clipped by 0 bases and J by 6 bases, with 21 bases between them. CDR3 length: 17 amino acids. The germline V gene encodes CDR1 LGHNA and CDR2 YNFKEQ. Sequenced by immunoSEQ multiplex PCR; TCRdb stores in-frame clones only, minus some. Altogether tens of thousands of clones are present, roughly 89% being singletons, with the ten largest covering 6% to 9.5%. Time point here: peripheral blood 6 weeks after treatment start. Sequenced material: PBMCs, taken around atezolizumab (anti-PD-L1) treatment. This chain connects TRBV4-2 to TRBJ2-7; D is possibly TRBD2 (5 bases). The clonotype was recovered from a man between 65 and 80 years old with urothelial cancer. The CDR3 DNA follows: TGTGCCAGCAGCCAAGATCCTCTGGAGAGCGGTGTGGGCGAGCAGTACTTC. It yields the protein CASSQDPLESGVGEQYF.